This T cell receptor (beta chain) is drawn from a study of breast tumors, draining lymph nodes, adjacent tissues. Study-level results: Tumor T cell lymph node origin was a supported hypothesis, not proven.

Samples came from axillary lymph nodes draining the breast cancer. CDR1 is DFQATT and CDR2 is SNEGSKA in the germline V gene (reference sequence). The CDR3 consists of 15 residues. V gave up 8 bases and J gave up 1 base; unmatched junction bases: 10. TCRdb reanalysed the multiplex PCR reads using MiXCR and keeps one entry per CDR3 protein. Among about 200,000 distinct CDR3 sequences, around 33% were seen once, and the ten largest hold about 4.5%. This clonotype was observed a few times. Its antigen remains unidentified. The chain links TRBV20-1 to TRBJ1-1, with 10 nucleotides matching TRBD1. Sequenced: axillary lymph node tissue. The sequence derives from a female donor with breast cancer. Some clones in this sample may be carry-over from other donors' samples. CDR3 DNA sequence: TGCAGTCCGGGACAGGGGTCTAGTCGGAACACTGAAGCTTTCTTT. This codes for CSPGQGSSRNTEAFF.